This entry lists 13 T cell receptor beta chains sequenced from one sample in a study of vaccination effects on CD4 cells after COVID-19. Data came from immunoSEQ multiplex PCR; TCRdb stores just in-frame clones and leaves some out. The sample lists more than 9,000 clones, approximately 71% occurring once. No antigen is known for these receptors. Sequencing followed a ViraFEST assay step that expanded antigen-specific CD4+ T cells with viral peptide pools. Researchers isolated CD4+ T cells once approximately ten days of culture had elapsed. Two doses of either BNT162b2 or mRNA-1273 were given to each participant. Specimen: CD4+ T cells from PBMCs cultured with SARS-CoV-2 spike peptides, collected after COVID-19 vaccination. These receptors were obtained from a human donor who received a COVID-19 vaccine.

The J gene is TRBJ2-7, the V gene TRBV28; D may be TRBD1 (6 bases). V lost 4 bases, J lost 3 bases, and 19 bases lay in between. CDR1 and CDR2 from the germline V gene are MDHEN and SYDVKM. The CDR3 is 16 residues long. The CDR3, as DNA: TGTGCCAGCAGTTCCCCAGGTAGACAGGCCCGCTACGAGCAGTACTTC. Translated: CASSSPGRQARYEQYF.

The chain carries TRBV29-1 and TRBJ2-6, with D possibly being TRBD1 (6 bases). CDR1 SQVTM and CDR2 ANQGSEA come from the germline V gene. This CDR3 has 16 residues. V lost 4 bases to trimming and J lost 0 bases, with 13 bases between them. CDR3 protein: CSVVGQLLSGANVLTF. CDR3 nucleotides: TGCAGCGTTGTCGGACAGCTCCTCTCTGGGGCCAACGTCCTGACTTTC.

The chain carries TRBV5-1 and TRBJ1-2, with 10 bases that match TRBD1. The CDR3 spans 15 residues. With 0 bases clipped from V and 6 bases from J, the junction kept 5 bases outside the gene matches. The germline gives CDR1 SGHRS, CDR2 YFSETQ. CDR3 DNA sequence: TGCGCCAGCAGCTTGGGACAGGGGGCCCACGATGGCTACACCTTC. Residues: CASSLGQGAHDGYTF.

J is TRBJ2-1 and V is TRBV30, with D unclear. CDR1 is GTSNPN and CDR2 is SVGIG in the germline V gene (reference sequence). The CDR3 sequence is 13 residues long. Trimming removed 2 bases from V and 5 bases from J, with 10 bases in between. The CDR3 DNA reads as TGTGCCTGGAGTCGAGACGGCGACAATGAGCAGTTCTTC. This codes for CAWSRDGDNEQFF.

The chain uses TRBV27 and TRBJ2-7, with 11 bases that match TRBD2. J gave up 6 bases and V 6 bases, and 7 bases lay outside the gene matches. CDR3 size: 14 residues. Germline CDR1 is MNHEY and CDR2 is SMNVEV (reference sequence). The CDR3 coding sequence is TGTGCCAGCAGCCGGACTAGCGGGTTATTCGAGCAGTACTTC. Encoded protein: CASSRTSGLFEQYF.

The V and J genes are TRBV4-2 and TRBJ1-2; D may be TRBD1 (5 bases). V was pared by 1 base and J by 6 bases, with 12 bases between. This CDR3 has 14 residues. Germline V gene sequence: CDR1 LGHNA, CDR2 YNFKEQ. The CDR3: CASSQGISDNGYTF. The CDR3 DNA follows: TGTGCCAGCAGCCAAGGAATCTCGGACAATGGCTACACCTTC.

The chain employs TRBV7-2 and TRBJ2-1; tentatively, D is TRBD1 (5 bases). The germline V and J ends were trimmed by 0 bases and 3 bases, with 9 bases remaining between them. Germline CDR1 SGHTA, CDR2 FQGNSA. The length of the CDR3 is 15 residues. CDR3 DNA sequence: TGTGCCAGCAGCTTAGCGGCGACAGACTACAATGAGCAGTTCTTC. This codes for CASSLAATDYNEQFF.

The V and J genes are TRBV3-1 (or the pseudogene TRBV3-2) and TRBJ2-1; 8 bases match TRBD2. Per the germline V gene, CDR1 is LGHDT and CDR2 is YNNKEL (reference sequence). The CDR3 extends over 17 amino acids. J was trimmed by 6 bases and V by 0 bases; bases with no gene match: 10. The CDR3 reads CASSQDLGGGTANEQFF. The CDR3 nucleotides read TGTGCCAGCAGCCAAGATTTGGGCGGGGGGACCGCCAATGAGCAGTTCTTC.

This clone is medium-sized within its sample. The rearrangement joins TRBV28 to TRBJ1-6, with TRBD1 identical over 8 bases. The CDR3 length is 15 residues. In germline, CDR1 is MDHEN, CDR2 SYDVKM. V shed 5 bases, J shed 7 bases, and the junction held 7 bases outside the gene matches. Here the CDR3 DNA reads TGTGCCAGCAGTCCCCTGACAGGGGCGAATTCACCCCTCCACTTT. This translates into CASSPLTGANSPLHF.

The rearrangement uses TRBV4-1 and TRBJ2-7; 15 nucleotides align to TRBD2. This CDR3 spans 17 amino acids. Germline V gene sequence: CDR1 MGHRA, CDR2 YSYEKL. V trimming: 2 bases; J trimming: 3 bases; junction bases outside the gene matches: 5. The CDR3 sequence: CASSQRTSGGAGYEQYF. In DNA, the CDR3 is TGCGCCAGCAGCCAACGGACTAGCGGGGGGGCCGGCTACGAGCAGTACTTC.

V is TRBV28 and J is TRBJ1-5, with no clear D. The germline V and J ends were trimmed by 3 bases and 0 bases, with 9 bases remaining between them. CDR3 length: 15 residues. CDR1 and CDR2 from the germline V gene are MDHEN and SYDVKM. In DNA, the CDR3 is TGTGCCAGCAGTTTGGCCAGGAGTAGCAATCAGCCCCAGCATTTT. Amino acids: CASSLARSSNQPQHF.

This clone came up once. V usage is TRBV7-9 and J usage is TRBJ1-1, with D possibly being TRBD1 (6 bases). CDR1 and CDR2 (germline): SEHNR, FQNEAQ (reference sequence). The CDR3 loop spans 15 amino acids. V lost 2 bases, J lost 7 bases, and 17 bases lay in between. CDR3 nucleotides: TGTGCCAGCAGCTTATCTCTTTCAGGGGTGAGTGAAGCTTTCTTT. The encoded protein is CASSLSLSGVSEAFF.

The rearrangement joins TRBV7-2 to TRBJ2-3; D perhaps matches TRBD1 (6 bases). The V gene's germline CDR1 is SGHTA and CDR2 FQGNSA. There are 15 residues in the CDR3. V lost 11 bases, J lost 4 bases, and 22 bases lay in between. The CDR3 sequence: CASRSFGTSADTQYF. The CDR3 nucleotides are TGTGCCTCGAGGTCCTTCGGGACATCGGCAGATACGCAGTATTTT.